The 11 T cell receptor beta chains given below trace back to one sample, sequenced in a study of blood T cell repertoires in COVID-19. The data were produced by immunoSEQ multiplex PCR, yet TCRdb's version contains in-frame clones alone and is incomplete. The sample lists 70,000 to 95,000 clones; just over 90% were seen once. The material sequenced was peripheral blood. The source of these receptors is a woman in her 50s in a cohort sampled during active COVID-19.

V and J are TRBV7-9 and TRBJ1-2, with D unclear. In germline, CDR1 is SEHNR, CDR2 FQNEAQ (reference sequence). V lost 5 bases, J lost 6 bases, and 13 bases lay in between. The CDR3 runs to 13 residues. CDR3 nucleotide sequence: TGTGCCAGCAGCGAAGTATACCGGGATGGCTACACCTTC. Its translation is CASSEVYRDGYTF.

The genes are TRBV4-1 and TRBJ1-5, with a possible D match to TRBD1 (5 bases). With 5 bases removed from V and 8 bases from J, the gap between germline ends came to 10 bases. Germline V gene lookup returns CDR1 MGHRA and CDR2 YSYEKL. This CDR3 has 12 residues. The CDR3 loop reads CASSTAGEPQHF. The CDR3 bases are TGCGCCAGCAGCACCGCGGGGGAGCCCCAGCATTTT.

The V call is TRBV12-5, the J call TRBJ1-5, with D tentatively TRBD1 (6 bases). The CDR3 loop spans 14 amino acids. Germline-derived CDR1 and CDR2 are LGHNT and FRNRAP. V was cut by 3 bases and J by 6 bases, with 12 bases left in between. The CDR3 DNA is TGTGCTAGTGGTTTATCGATGGACAGTCAGCCCCAGCATTTT. Its protein is CASGLSMDSQPQHF.

The chain links TRBV7-9 to TRBJ2-6, with TRBD2 identical over 12 bases. Looked up from germline, CDR1 is SEHNR and CDR2 is FQNEAQ (reference sequence). CDR3 length: 19 residues. V trimming: 5 bases; J trimming: 1 base; junction bases outside the gene matches: 9. CDR3 sequence (DNA): TGTGCCAGCAGCATATACATGACTAGCGGGAGTTCTGGGGCCAACGTCCTGACTTTC. This translates into CASSIYMTSGSSGANVLTF.

J is TRBJ2-3 and V is TRBV6-4; D is ambiguous. The V and J ends lost 6 bases and 3 bases respectively, with 10 bases between them. This CDR3 comprises 13 residues. The V gene's germline CDR1 is MRHNA and CDR2 SNTAGT. The CDR3 here is CASSVQRTDTQYF. The CDR3 bases are TGTGCCAGCAGCGTACAGAGAACAGATACGCAGTATTTT.

This rearrangement joins TRBV2 to TRBJ1-2; 8 nucleotides agree with TRBD1. J was trimmed by 5 bases and V by 6 bases; bases with no gene match: 11. Germline CDR1 reads SNHLY; CDR2 reads FYNNEI. The CDR3 is 15 residues long. CDR3 region: CASRGTGHGVYGYTF. The CDR3 bases are TGTGCCAGCAGGGGGACAGGCCACGGGGTATATGGCTACACCTTC.

The gene calls are TRBV3-1 (or the pseudogene TRBV3-2) and TRBJ1-4; 10 bases are a match to TRBD1. Germline trimming cut 4 bases from V and 3 bases from J; bases unmatched to any gene: 8. The CDR3 runs to 17 residues. CDR1 LGHDT and CDR2 YNNKEL come from the germline V gene (reference sequence). CDR3 protein: CASSRTTGGAANEKLFF. Written as DNA, the CDR3 is TGTGCCAGCAGCCGGACGACAGGGGGCGCGGCTAATGAAAAACTGTTTTTT.

The gene calls are TRBV7-9 and TRBJ2-7; D call uncertain. The CDR3 loop spans 12 amino acids. Germline loops: CDR1 SEHNR, CDR2 FQNEAQ (reference sequence). V gave up 2 bases and J gave up 6 bases, with 8 bases separating them. This CDR3 is CASSLSNSEQYF. In nucleotides, the CDR3 is TGTGCCAGCAGCTTAAGCAATTCCGAGCAGTACTTC.

V usage is TRBV3-1 (or the pseudogene TRBV3-2) and J usage is TRBJ2-7; maybe TRBD2 (5 bases). Trimming shortened V by 2 bases and J by 3 bases, and 8 bases separated the two germline ends. The CDR3 runs to 13 residues. The germline V gene has CDR1 LGHDT and CDR2 YNNKEL (reference sequence). This chain's CDR3 is CASSQYGLYEQYF. The CDR3 DNA reads as TGTGCCAGCAGCCAATACGGACTCTACGAGCAGTACTTC.

The chain joins TRBV2 to TRBJ2-7, with D maybe TRBD1 (5 bases). Germline CDR1 reads SNHLY; CDR2 reads FYNNEI. The germline V and J ends were trimmed by 5 bases and 0 bases, with 11 bases remaining between them. The CDR3 runs to 14 residues. In DNA, the CDR3 is TGTGCCAGCAGTCCCAGGGTGCCCTCCTACGAGCAGTACTTC. Encoded protein: CASSPRVPSYEQYF.

The table lists this clone with a count of one. The J gene is TRBJ2-7, the V gene TRBV21-1; no check of the table's D call, TRBD1, against the DNA was made. TRBV21-1 constitutes a pseudogene. The CDR3 has 18 amino acids. The CDR3 bases are TGTGCCAGCAGCAAAACCCCGGTAGGGGGACAGGGGATTCTGGAGCAGTACTTC. Protein sequence: CASSKTPVGGQGILEQYF.